Sequencing of this T cell receptor (beta chain) was carried out in a study of blood T cell repertoires in COVID-19. On the study more broadly: Sites across the United States, Italy and Spain contributed samples from acute and convalescent COVID-19. The analysed material was cDNA or gDNA that came from T cells, B-cell-depleted T cells, or PBMCs.

Libraries were prepared by immunoSEQ multiplex PCR; TCRdb keeps only in-frame clonotypes and omits some of them. The profile shows 55,000 to 75,000 clones, about nine tenths of them singletons. The receptor comes from a man between 60 and 75 years old with acute or convalescent COVID-19. The sequenced sample was peripheral blood.

CDR3 protein: CASSDYRVATYEQYF. In DNA, the CDR3 is TGTGCCAGCAGTGACTACAGGGTGGCGACCTACGAGCAGTACTTC. V is TRBV25-1 and J is TRBJ2-7; tentatively, D is TRBD1 (6 bases). Trimming removed 3 bases at V and 2 bases at J, with 14 bases between. CDR3 length equals 15 residues. The germline V gene has CDR1 MGHDK and CDR2 SYGVNS.